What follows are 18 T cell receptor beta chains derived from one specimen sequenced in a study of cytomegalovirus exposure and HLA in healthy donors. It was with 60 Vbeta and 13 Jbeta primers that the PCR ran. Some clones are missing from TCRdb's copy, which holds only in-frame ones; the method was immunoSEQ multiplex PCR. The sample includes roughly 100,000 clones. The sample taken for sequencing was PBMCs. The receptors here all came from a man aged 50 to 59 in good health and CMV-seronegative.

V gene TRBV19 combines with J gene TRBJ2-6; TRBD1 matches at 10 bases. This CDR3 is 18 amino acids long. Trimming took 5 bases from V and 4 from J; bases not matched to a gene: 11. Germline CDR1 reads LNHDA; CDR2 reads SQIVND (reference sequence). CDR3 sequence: CASSQLPGQGTGANVLTF. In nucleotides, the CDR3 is TGTGCCAGTAGTCAGCTCCCGGGACAGGGGACCGGGGCCAACGTCCTGACTTTC. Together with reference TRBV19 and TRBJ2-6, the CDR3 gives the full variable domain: DGGITQSPKYLFRKEGQNVTLSCEQNLNHDAMYWYRQDPGQGLRLIYYSQIVNDFQKGDIAEGYSVSREKKESFPLTVTSAQKNPTAFYLCASSQLPGQGTGANVLTFGAGSRLTVL.

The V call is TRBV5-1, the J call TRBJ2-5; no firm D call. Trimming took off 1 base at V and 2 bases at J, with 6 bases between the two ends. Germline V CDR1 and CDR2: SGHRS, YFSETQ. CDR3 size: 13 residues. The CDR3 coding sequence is TGCGCCAGCAGCTTGTTCGCGCAAGAGACCCAGTACTTC. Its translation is CASSLFAQETQYF. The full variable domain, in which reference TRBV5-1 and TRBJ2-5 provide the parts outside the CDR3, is KAGVTQTPRYLIKTRGQQVTLSCSPISGHRSVSWYQQTPGQGLQFLFEYFSETQRNKGNFPGRFSGRQFSNSRSEMNVSTLELGDSALYLCASSLFAQETQYFGPGTRLLVL.

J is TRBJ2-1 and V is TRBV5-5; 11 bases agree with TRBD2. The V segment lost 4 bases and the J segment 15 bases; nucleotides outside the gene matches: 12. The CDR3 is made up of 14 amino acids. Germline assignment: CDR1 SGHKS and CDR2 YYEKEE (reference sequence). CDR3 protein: CASSEPGLAEIAFF. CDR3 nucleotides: TGTGCCAGCAGCGAACCGGGACTAGCGGAAATTGCGTTCTTC. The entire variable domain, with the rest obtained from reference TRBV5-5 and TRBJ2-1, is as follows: DAGVTQSPTHLIKTRGQQVTLRCSPISGHKSVSWYQQVLGQGPQFIFQYYEKEERGRGNFPDRFSARQFPNYSSELNVNALLLGDSALYLCASSEPGLAEIAFFGPGTRLTVL.

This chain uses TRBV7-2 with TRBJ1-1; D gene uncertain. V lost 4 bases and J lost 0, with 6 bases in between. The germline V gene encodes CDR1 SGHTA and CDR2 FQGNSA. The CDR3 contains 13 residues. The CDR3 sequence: CASSSTLNTEAFF. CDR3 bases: TGTGCCAGCAGCTCGACACTGAACACTGAAGCTTTCTTT.

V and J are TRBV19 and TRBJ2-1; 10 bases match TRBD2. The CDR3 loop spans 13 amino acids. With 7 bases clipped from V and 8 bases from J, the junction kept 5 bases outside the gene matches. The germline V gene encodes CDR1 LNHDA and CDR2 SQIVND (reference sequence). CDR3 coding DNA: TGTGCCAGTAAACTAGCGGGATCCTATGAGCAGTTCTTC. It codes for CASKLAGSYEQFF.

The CDR3 nucleotides read TGTGCCAGTAGTATGGCGGGATACGGCAATCAGCCCCAGCATTTT. This translates into CASSMAGYGNQPQHF. This chain joins TRBV19 and TRBJ1-5, with unresolved D. The CDR3 extends over 15 amino acids. V was trimmed by 3 bases and J by 2 bases, leaving 11 bases between them. Germline CDR1 reads LNHDA; CDR2 reads SQIVND (reference sequence).

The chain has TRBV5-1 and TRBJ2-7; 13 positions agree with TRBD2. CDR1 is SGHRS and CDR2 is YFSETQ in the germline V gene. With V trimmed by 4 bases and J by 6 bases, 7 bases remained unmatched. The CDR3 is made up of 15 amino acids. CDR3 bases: TGCGCCAGCAGCCAACTAGCGGGAGGGCCATCCGAGCAGTACTTC. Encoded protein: CASSQLAGGPSEQYF.

CDR3 sequence reads: CASSRTRQNNEQFF. The CDR3 DNA reads as TGTGCCAGCAGCCGAACCCGACAGAACAATGAGCAGTTCTTC. V gene TRBV7-9 combines with J gene TRBJ2-1, with D perhaps TRBD1 (5 bases). This CDR3 spans 14 amino acids. Trimming shortened V by 5 bases and J by 5 bases, and 13 bases separated the two germline ends. The germline V gene has CDR1 SEHNR and CDR2 FQNEAQ (reference sequence).

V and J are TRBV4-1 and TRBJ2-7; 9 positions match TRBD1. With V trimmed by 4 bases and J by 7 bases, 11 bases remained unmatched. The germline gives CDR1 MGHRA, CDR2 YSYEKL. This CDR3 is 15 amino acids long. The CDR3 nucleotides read TGCGCCAGCAGCCCCCCCGGGACAGGGCTAGGAGAGCAGTACTTC. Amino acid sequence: CASSPPGTGLGEQYF.

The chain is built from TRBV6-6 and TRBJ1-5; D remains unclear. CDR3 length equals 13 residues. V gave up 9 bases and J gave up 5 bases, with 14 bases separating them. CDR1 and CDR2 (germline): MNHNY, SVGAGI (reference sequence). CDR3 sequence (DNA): TGTGCCAGTGCAGGTCAAACTCATCAGCCCCAGCATTTT. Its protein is CASAGQTHQPQHF.

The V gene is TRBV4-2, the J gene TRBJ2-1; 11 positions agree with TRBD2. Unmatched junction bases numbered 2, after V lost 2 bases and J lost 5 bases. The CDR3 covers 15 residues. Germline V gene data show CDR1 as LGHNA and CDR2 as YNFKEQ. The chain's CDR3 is CASSQTSGSDNEQFF. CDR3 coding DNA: TGTGCCAGCAGCCAAACTAGCGGGAGCGACAATGAGCAGTTCTTC.

DNA for the CDR3: TGTGCCAGCAGCGCGACAGGGAACGAGCAGTACTTC. Its protein is CASSATGNEQYF. J is TRBJ2-7 and V is TRBV7-2, with TRBD1 matching over 7 bases. The J segment lost 5 bases and the V segment lost 5 bases, leaving 3 bases of the junction unmatched. Germline CDR1 is SGHTA and CDR2 is FQGNSA. CDR3 length equals 12 residues.

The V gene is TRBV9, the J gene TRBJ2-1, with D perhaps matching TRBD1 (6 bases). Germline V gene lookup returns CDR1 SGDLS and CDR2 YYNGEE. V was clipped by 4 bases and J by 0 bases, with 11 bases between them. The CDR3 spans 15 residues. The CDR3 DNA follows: TGTGCCAGCAGCACTCAGGGGAGCTCCTACAATGAGCAGTTCTTC. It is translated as CASSTQGSSYNEQFF.

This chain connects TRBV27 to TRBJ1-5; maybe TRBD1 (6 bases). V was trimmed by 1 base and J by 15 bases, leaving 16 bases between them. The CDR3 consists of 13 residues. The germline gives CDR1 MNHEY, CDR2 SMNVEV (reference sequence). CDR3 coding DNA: TGTGCCAGCAGTTTATTTCGGATCCGGGACACGCATTTT. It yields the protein CASSLFRIRDTHF.

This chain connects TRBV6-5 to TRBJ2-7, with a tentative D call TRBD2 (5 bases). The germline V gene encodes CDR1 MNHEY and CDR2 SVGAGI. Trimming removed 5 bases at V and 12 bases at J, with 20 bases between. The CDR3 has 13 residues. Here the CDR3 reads CASSNIGMAIRYF. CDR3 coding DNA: TGTGCCAGCAGTAACATCGGGATGGCCATAAGGTACTTC.

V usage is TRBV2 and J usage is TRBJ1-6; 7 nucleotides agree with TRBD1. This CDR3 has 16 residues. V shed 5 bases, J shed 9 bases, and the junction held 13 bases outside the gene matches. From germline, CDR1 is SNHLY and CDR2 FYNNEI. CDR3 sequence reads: CASSRSRTGFISPLHF. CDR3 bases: TGTGCCAGCAGTCGCTCCCGGACAGGCTTTATTTCACCCCTCCACTTT.

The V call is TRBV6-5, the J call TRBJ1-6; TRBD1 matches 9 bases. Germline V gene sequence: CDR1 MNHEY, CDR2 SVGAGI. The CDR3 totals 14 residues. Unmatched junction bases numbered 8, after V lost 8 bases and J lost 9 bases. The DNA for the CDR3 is TGTGCCAGCCGACTGGACAGGGGAGTTTCACCCCTCCACTTT. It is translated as CASRLDRGVSPLHF.

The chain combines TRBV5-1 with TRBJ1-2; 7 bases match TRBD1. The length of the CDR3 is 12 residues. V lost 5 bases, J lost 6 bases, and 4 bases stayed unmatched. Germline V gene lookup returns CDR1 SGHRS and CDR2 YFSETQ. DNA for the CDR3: TGCGCCAGCAGGAGGGGGCAAGATGGCTACACCTTC. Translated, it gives CASRRGQDGYTF. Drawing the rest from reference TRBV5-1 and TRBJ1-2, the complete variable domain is KAGVTQTPRYLIKTRGQQVTLSCSPISGHRSVSWYQQTPGQGLQFLFEYFSETQRNKGNFPGRFSGRQFSNSRSEMNVSTLELGDSALYLCASRRGQDGYTFGSGTRLTVV.